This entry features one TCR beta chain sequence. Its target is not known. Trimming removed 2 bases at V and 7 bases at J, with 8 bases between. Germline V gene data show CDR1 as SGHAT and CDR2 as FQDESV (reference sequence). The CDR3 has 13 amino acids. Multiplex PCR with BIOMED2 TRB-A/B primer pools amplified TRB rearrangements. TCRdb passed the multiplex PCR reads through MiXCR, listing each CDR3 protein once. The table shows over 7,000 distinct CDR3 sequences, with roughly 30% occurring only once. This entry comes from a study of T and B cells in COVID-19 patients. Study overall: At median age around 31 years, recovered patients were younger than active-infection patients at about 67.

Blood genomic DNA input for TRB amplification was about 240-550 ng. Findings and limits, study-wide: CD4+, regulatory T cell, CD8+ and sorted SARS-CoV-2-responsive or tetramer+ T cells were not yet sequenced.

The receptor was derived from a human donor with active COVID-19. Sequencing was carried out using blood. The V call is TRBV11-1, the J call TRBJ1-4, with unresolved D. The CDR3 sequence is CASSLPGGEKLFF. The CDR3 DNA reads TGTGCCAGCAGCTTACCTGGCGGTGAAAAACTGTTTTTT.